This entry features one T cell receptor (beta chain) sequence. What it binds is unknown. The source of the sample is a study of cytomegalovirus exposure and HLA in healthy donors. Study findings and constraints: In vitro testing confirmed a few CMV-associated chains as specific for CMV antigens. Most subjects' HLA-A and HLA-B alleles were reportedly predicted from TCR beta sequences.

PCR was performed using 60 Vbeta and 13 Jbeta primers. Sequencing used immunoSEQ multiplex PCR; TCRdb keeps in-frame clones, though not all of them. The sample records some 120,000 clones, about four fifths being singletons. These donors, healthy bone marrow donors, were studied. Though nominally healthy at sampling, donors likely had unrecorded immune exposures. Germline CDR1 is MNHEY and CDR2 is SVGAGI. After removal of 4 bases from V and 8 bases from J, the junction contained 10 bases not matched to a gene. The CDR3 has 14 amino acids. The chain joins TRBV6-5 to TRBJ1-1, with 7 bases identical to TRBD1. Sequencing was carried out using PBMCs. The receptor was isolated from a man aged 25-40 years in good health and CMV-seropositive. CDR3 in amino acids: CASSLLGTAKEAFF. The CDR3 nucleotides are TGTGCCAGCAGTTTACTCGGGACAGCGAAAGAAGCTTTCTTT.